These T cell receptor beta chains were read from a single sample in a study of graft-versus-host responses after intestinal transplantation. Only in-frame clones appear in the TCRdb table, and some are missing; sequencing was by immunoSEQ multiplex PCR. The sample yields tens of thousands of clones, roughly 33% seen once. The source material was alloreactive CD8+ T cells from a mixed lymphocyte reaction culture, sampled before intestinal transplant. The receptor set was obtained from a human patient who received an intestinal transplant. CDR3s include the opening cysteine and the closing phenylalanine or tryptophan. Fields, in order: D gene, J gene, V gene, CDR3 length, clone size, CDR3 protein, CDR3 DNA. The D gene is left open where the match is weak. Clone size is given for some rows only: seen once, a few or many times, or a class if the clone is expanded.

>NA|TRBJ2-7|TRBV7-9|15|medium-sized
CASSLITGSSYEQYF
TGTGCCAGCAGCTTAATAACAGGGAGCTCCTACGAGCAGTACTTC
>NA|TRBJ1-2|TRBV21-1|13|NA
CASSNRSNYGYTF
TGTGCCAGCAGCAACAGGAGTAACTATGGCTACACCTTC
>TRBD2|TRBJ2-3|TRBV18|15|once
CASSTSGGSTDTQYF
TGTGCCAGCTCAACGAGCGGGGGATCCACAGATACGCAGTATTTT
>TRBD2|TRBJ2-7|TRBV10-2|14|NA
CASGRGTSVYEQYF
TGCGCCAGCGGGAGGGGGACTAGCGTCTACGAGCAGTACTTC
>NA|TRBJ1-6|TRBV11-2|18|NA
CASSSLAFWDSYNSPLHF
TGTGCCAGCAGTTCACTAGCTTTCTGGGACTCCTATAATTCACCCCTCCACTTT
>NA|TRBJ1-2|TRBV6-1|15|few
CASSVMLGGNYGYTF
TGTGCCAGCAGTGTGATGCTTGGGGGGAACTATGGCTACACCTTC
>NA|TRBJ2-1|TRBV6-5|14|NA
CASSYLGGHNEQFF
TGTGCCAGCAGTTACTTAGGGGGGCACAATGAGCAGTTCTTC
>NA|TRBJ1-1|TRBV6-1|12|NA
CASSARDTEAFF
TGTGCCAGCAGTGCGAGGGACACTGAAGCTTTCTTT
>NA|TRBJ2-2|TRBV9|11|NA
CASSVGGELFF
TGTGCCAGCAGCGTAGGCGGGGAGCTGTTTTTT
>TRBD2|TRBJ2-7|TRBV9|15|few
CASSVVGGSLYEQYF
TGTGCCAGCAGCGTAGTCGGCGGGAGTCTCTACGAGCAGTACTTC
>NA|TRBJ2-1|TRBV5-4|15|NA
CASSWHLVTYNEQFF
TGTGCCAGCAGCTGGCACTTAGTCACCTACAATGAGCAGTTCTTC
>NA|TRBJ2-2|TRBV9|17|NA
CASSVAVSRYPTGELFF
TGTGCCAGCAGCGTAGCTGTGTCACGGTATCCCACCGGGGAGCTGTTTTTT
>NA|TRBJ1-5|TRBV14|11|few
CAIPPHQPQHF
TGTGCCATTCCCCCACATCAGCCCCAGCATTTT
>NA|TRBJ1-4|TRBV2|16|once
CASSEIAVATNEKLFF
TGTGCCAGCAGTGAAATCGCGGTAGCAACTAATGAAAAACTGTTTTTT